The next 14 T cell receptor beta chains were all read from a single sample in a study of T-cell memory formation after mild COVID-19. One entry per CDR3 protein results from TCRdb running MiXCR on the 5' RACE reads. Counted here are 300,000 to 400,000 distinct CDR3 sequences, more than 15% occurring once; the ten biggest clones make up more than 20%. Input material: PBMCs or a T cell subset sorted from them (not recorded which). These receptors were obtained from a man aged 18 to 29 who had mild COVID-19 (a few samples of this study predate the infection). Cell type and time point are not known.

This clonotype was seen a few times. The chain has TRBV27 and TRBJ2-7, with 13 bases fitting TRBD2. Germline CDR1 is MNHEY and CDR2 is SMNVEV (reference sequence). Trimming cost V 6 bases and J 0 bases; bases outside gene matches: 2. CDR3 length: 15 amino acids. CDR3 sequence: CASRLAGGSSYEQYV. The CDR3 DNA follows: TGTGCCAGCAGACTAGCGGGGGGGAGCTCCTACGAGCAGTACGTC.

V gene TRBV5-5 combines with J gene TRBJ2-7; 8 bases map to TRBD1. Looked up from germline, CDR1 is SGHKS and CDR2 is YYEKEE (reference sequence). V lost 0 bases to trimming and J lost 5 bases; unmatched junction nucleotides: 7. The CDR3 has 15 residues. CDR3 loop: CASSLADRGLHEQYF. CDR3 nucleotide sequence: TGTGCCAGCAGCTTGGCCGACAGGGGTTTACACGAGCAGTACTTC.

This clonotype was seen a handful of times. The V call is TRBV7-9, the J call TRBJ2-2; TRBD2 might be the D (5 bases). V was pared by 1 base and J by 4 bases, with 10 bases between. The V gene's germline CDR1 is SEHNR and CDR2 FQNEAQ (reference sequence). The CDR3 extends over 15 amino acids. As DNA, the CDR3 is TGTGCCAGCAGCTTAGGGAGCGGACTCACCGGGGAGCTGTTTTTT. Translating gives CASSLGSGLTGELFF.

The chain has TRBV5-1 and TRBJ2-1; 7 bases match TRBD1. Germline-derived CDR1 and CDR2 are SGHRS and YFSETQ. J gave up 4 bases and V 6 bases, and 10 bases lay outside the gene matches. This CDR3 region has 15 residues. The CDR3: CASTQGEQTYNEQFF. The CDR3 region has the DNA TGCGCCAGCACCCAGGGGGAACAGACTTACAATGAGCAGTTCTTC.

The table lists this clonotype with a few counts. The chain recombines TRBV10-3 with TRBJ2-5, with 9 bases aligning to TRBD1. Germline trimming cut 6 bases from V and 5 bases from J; bases unmatched to any gene: 7. In germline, CDR1 is ENHRY, CDR2 SYGVKD. The CDR3 totals 14 residues. The CDR3 DNA is TGTGCCATCAGCAGACAGGGGGTTAGGGAGACCCAGTACTTC. This sequence encodes CAISRQGVRETQYF.

This clonotype was observed a handful of times. The V gene is TRBV4-2, the J gene TRBJ1-5, with D possibly TRBD1 on 5 matching bases. The V end was cut by 0 bases, the J end by 5 bases, with 11 bases between. Germline values: CDR1 LGHNA, CDR2 YNFKEQ. The length of the CDR3 is 15 residues. CDR3 nucleotide sequence: TGTGCCAGCAGCCAAGATCCAACAGGTGATCAGCCCCAGCATTTT. As protein: CASSQDPTGDQPQHF.

This chain's CDR3 is CAIRDSFQRQNTQYF. DNA for the CDR3: TGTGCCATCAGGGACAGTTTTCAGCGCCAAAATACGCAGTATTTT. V usage is TRBV10-3 and J usage is TRBJ2-3; perhaps TRBD1 as D (6 bases). The ends were cut back, 6 bases at V and 7 bases at J, with 20 bases in the middle. CDR1 and CDR2 from the germline V gene are ENHRY and SYGVKD. The CDR3 has 15 amino acids.

The table lists this clonotype with many counts. The chain recombines TRBV11-2 with TRBJ2-5; the match to TRBD2 covers 9 bases. Germline CDR1 and CDR2: SGHAT and FQNNGV. This CDR3 contains 15 residues. J gave up 5 bases and V 6 bases, and 10 bases lay outside the gene matches. The CDR3 region has the DNA TGTGCCAGCAGATTTAGCGGGGGCACGGGGGAGACCCAGTACTTC. It codes for CASRFSGGTGETQYF.

The genes are TRBV2 and TRBJ1-2, with D maybe TRBD1 (6 bases). This CDR3 is built from 13 residues. Trimming pared 4 bases from V and 2 bases from J, leaving 8 bases between. The germline gives CDR1 SNHLY, CDR2 FYNNEI. CDR3 loop: CASSGGQNYGYTF. CDR3 coding DNA: TGTGCCAGCAGTGGCGGACAGAACTATGGCTACACCTTC.

This clonotype was recorded at least ten times. The CDR3 protein is CASSRDVNEKLFF. The CDR3 DNA reads as TGCGCCAGCAGCCGGGACGTTAATGAAAAACTGTTTTTT. The chain employs TRBV5-1 and TRBJ1-4; a possible D gene is TRBD1 (5 bases). V shed 4 bases and J shed 4 bases, with 8 bases lying between them. CDR1 SGHRS and CDR2 YFSETQ come from the germline V gene. The CDR3 runs to 13 residues.

The sample holds many counts of this clonotype. The chain employs TRBV5-1 and TRBJ2-3; 9 bases are shared with TRBD2. Germline CDR1 SGHRS, CDR2 YFSETQ. The CDR3 is 16 residues long. With 0 bases clipped from V and 2 bases from J, the junction kept 4 bases outside the gene matches. CDR3 sequence reads: CASSLAPSGDTDTQYF. As DNA, the CDR3 is TGCGCCAGCAGCTTGGCCCCTAGCGGGGACACAGATACGCAGTATTTT.

This clonotype was seen only a few times. The V call is TRBV5-1, the J call TRBJ2-7; TRBD2 is a possible D gene (7 bases). CDR1 is SGHRS and CDR2 is YFSETQ in the germline V gene. The V end lost 5 bases, the J end lost 2 bases, and 14 bases lay between the germline ends. The length of the CDR3 is 14 residues. CDR3 sequence: CASRLRGAAYEQYF. DNA of the CDR3: TGCGCCAGCAGGCTACGGGGGGCCGCCTACGAGCAGTACTTC.

This clonotype was seen a few times. This rearrangement joins TRBV9 to TRBJ2-3; TRBD1 is a possible D gene (6 bases). The CDR3 runs 14 residues. V lost 1 base and J 4 bases, leaving 10 bases between the germline ends. Germline assignment: CDR1 SGDLS and CDR2 YYNGEE. CDR3 loop: CASSVQGSPDTQYF. CDR3 nucleotide sequence: TGTGCCAGCAGCGTACAGGGGTCCCCAGATACGCAGTATTTT. The complete variable domain, with remaining parts taken from reference TRBV9 and TRBJ2-3, reads DSGVTQTPKHLITATGQRVTLRCSPRSGDLSVYWYQQSLDQGLQFLIQYYNGEERAKGNILERFSAQQFPDLHSELNLSSLELGDSALYFCASSVQGSPDTQYFGPGTRLTVL.

This clonotype was observed at least ten times. This chain uses TRBV10-1 with TRBJ2-7; D call uncertain. V lost 9 bases and J 0 bases, leaving 15 bases between the germline ends. Per the germline V gene, CDR1 is WNHNN and CDR2 is SYGVQD (reference sequence). The CDR3 is 14 residues long. The CDR3 nucleotides are TGCGCCAGGGAACGGACGGAGTTCTCCTACGAGCAGTACTTC. Translated, it gives CARERTEFSYEQYF.